The 7 T cell receptor beta chains below all came from one sample that was sequenced in a study of blood T cells in healthy people across ages. Primers used in a second PCR of about 6 to 11 cycles were a sample-barcoded 5' primer and a J-beta primer mix. TCRdb reprocessed the 5' RACE reads with MiXCR, giving one entry per CDR3 protein. The sample lists approximately 800,000 distinct CDR3 sequences, more than 55% seen once, with 20% to 30% in the top ten. The sample comprised blood. The receptors stem from a man in his forties in good health.

The V gene is TRBV5-1, the J gene TRBJ2-1; 10 bases map to TRBD2. Germline V gives CDR1 SGHRS, CDR2 YFSETQ. The CDR3 spans 15 residues. With V trimmed by 4 bases and J by 4 bases, 5 bases remained unmatched. This CDR3 reads CASSRQLAGYNEQFF. CDR3 bases: TGCGCCAGCAGCAGACAACTAGCGGGGTACAATGAGCAGTTCTTC.

The chain joins TRBV10-3 to TRBJ2-3; D uncertain. Germline values: CDR1 ENHRY, CDR2 SYGVKD. There are 12 residues in the CDR3. Trimming took off 10 bases at V and 5 bases at J, with 13 bases between the two ends. DNA of the CDR3: TGTGCCACCTTAGACCTCGGAGATACGCAGTATTTT. This translates into CATLDLGDTQYF.

For this clonotype: One end of the junction varies from germline; a read error may be responsible. The V call is TRBV6-5, the J call TRBJ2-6, with 8 bases fitting TRBD1. The CDR3 runs to 17 residues. Germline V gene lookup returns CDR1 MNHEY and CDR2 SVGAGI. The CDR3, as DNA: TGTGCCAGCGGTTACGCAGGGGGCCTGTCTGGGGCCAACGTCCTGACTTTC. Protein product: CASGYAGGLSGANVLTF.

V and J are TRBV9 and TRBJ1-2; TRBD1 agrees at 8 bases. Germline values: CDR1 SGDLS, CDR2 YYNGEE. With V trimmed by 3 bases and J by 3 bases, 7 bases remained unmatched. CDR3 length equals 15 residues. In DNA form, the CDR3 reads TGTGCCAGCAGCGCGCAGGGGGCGGGTGACTATGGCTACACCTTC. This sequence encodes CASSAQGAGDYGYTF. The variable domain in full, with the rest retrieved from reference TRBV9 and TRBJ1-2, is DSGVTQTPKHLITATGQRVTLRCSPRSGDLSVYWYQQSLDQGLQFLIQYYNGEERAKGNILERFSAQQFPDLHSELNLSSLELGDSALYFCASSAQGAGDYGYTFGSGTRLTVV.

This clonotype was recorded only once. The J gene is TRBJ1-2, the V gene TRBV6-5; D unresolved. Germline values: CDR1 MNHEY, CDR2 SVGAGI. The CDR3 is 14 residues long. The V end was cut by 4 bases, the J end by 0 bases, with 9 bases between. CDR3 bases: TGTGCCAGCAGTTGGGTCAGCGCTAACTATGGCTACACCTTC. It is translated as CASSWVSANYGYTF.

This clonotype has just a few counts. This chain joins TRBV7-3 and TRBJ2-3, with TRBD2 identical over 9 bases. The V and J ends lost 1 base and 3 bases, in that order; junction bases with no gene match: 5. The CDR3 has 16 residues. Germline CDR1 reads SGHTA; CDR2 reads FQGTGA. The CDR3 sequence: CASSLRGLAGTDTQYF. The CDR3 nucleotides read TGTGCCAGCAGCTTAAGGGGGCTAGCGGGGACAGATACGCAGTATTTT. Supplemented by reference TRBV7-3 and TRBJ2-3, the full variable domain reads GAGVSQTPSNKVTEKGKYVELRCDPISGHTALYWYRQSLGQGPEFLIYFQGTGAADDSGLPNDRFFAVRPEGSVSTLKIQRTERGDSAVYLCASSLRGLAGTDTQYFGPGTRLTVL.

The V and J genes are TRBV20-1 and TRBJ1-2; 8 bases agree with TRBD1. CDR1 and CDR2 (germline): DFQATT, SNEGSKA (reference sequence). After removal of 1 base from V and 4 bases from J, the junction contained 2 bases not matched to a gene. The CDR3 is 13 amino acids. The CDR3: CSARGTGLYGYTF. The CDR3 DNA reads as TGCAGTGCTAGAGGGACAGGGCTCTATGGCTACACCTTC.